The 10 T cell receptor beta chains listed next were all sequenced from one sample in a study of blood T cell repertoires in COVID-19. The assay was immunoSEQ multiplex PCR, and TCRdb's table has in-frame clones only and misses some. The profile shows more than 95,000 clones, more than 80% of them singletons. The material sequenced was peripheral blood. Receptors were obtained from a man aged 55 to 70 with acute or convalescent COVID-19.

This clone was counted a single time. The gene calls are TRBV5-1 and TRBJ2-5, with D hard to call. Germline V CDR1 and CDR2: SGHRS, YFSETQ. CDR3 length equals 14 residues. Trimming removed 4 bases at V and 2 bases at J, with 12 bases between. CDR3: CASSPTISQETQYF. The CDR3 DNA reads TGCGCCAGCAGCCCGACAATCTCTCAAGAGACCCAGTACTTC.

The chain is built from TRBV7-8 and TRBJ2-1; D ambiguous. Germline V lookup: CDR1 SGHVS, CDR2 FQNEAQ. V lost 1 base, J lost 2 bases, and 6 bases lay in between. The CDR3 consists of 14 residues. This CDR3 is CASSLGNTYNEQFF. The DNA for the CDR3 is TGTGCCAGCAGCTTAGGTAACACCTACAATGAGCAGTTCTTC.

This chain links TRBV11-2 with TRBJ2-5; perhaps TRBD1 as D (6 bases). Germline loops: CDR1 SGHAT, CDR2 FQNNGV. The V end was cut by 1 base, the J end by 5 bases, with 20 bases between. The CDR3 spans 17 residues. CDR3 protein: CASSLVGYAQGLETQYF. As DNA, the CDR3 is TGTGCCAGCAGCTTAGTAGGTTACGCACAGGGATTGGAGACCCAGTACTTC.

The chain uses TRBV11-3 and TRBJ1-1; D may be TRBD1 (6 bases). Germline V CDR1 and CDR2: SGHNT, YENEEA. The CDR3 contains 12 residues. Between the trimmed V and J ends, which lost 5 bases and 7 bases, there was a span of 11 bases. The CDR3 region is CASSGRTDEAFF. The CDR3 nucleotides are TGTGCCAGCAGCGGGCGGACAGATGAAGCTTTCTTT.

The rearrangement uses TRBV5-1 and TRBJ1-6, with D possibly TRBD1 on 6 matching bases. The germline gives CDR1 SGHRS, CDR2 YFSETQ. CDR3 length: 16 residues. The germline V and J ends were trimmed by 3 bases and 7 bases, with 17 bases remaining between them. The CDR3 bases are TGCGCCAGCAGCTGGGGCGACAGGCTAAGCAATTCACCCCTCCACTTT. Residues: CASSWGDRLSNSPLHF.

This chain joins TRBV29-1 and TRBJ1-2; D gene uncertain. Germline V lookup: CDR1 SQVTM, CDR2 ANQGSEA. The CDR3 sequence is 13 residues long. The ends were cut back, 1 base at V and 5 bases at J, with 11 bases in the middle. CDR3 sequence: CSVEARVRYGYTF. The DNA of the CDR3 is TGCAGCGTTGAAGCCCGGGTTAGGTATGGCTACACCTTC.

CDR3 protein: CASSFSLGSNQPQHF. The CDR3 region has the DNA TGTGCCAGCAGCTTTAGCCTGGGTAGCAATCAGCCCCAGCATTTT. V gene TRBV7-8 combines with J gene TRBJ1-5, with D unclear. Trimming stripped 3 bases from V and 0 bases from J, with 9 bases between. Looked up from germline, CDR1 is SGHVS and CDR2 is FQNEAQ. The CDR3 length is 15 residues.

The gene calls are TRBV4-3 and TRBJ2-5; 8 positions match TRBD1. The V gene's germline CDR1 is LGHNA and CDR2 YSLEER. After removal of 1 base from V and 4 bases from J, the junction contained 2 bases not matched to a gene. The length of the CDR3 is 14 residues. CDR3 coding DNA: TGCGCCAGCAGCCAAGGACAGGGGTCAGAGACCCAGTACTTC. This codes for CASSQGQGSETQYF.

This clone was counted a single time. V usage is TRBV6-6 and J usage is TRBJ1-4; no clear D. CDR1 and CDR2 (germline): MNHNY, SVGAGI (reference sequence). V was cut by 6 bases and J by 3 bases, with 20 bases left in between. The CDR3 is 17 amino acids. The CDR3: CASSRRTPQAANEKLFF. The CDR3 bases are TGTGCCAGCAGCCGACGAACGCCCCAAGCGGCTAATGAAAAACTGTTTTTT.

The gene calls are TRBV7-2 and TRBJ2-2; weak D call: TRBD2 (5 bases). The V gene's germline CDR1 is SGHTA and CDR2 FQGNSA. Trimming removed 3 bases from V and 3 bases from J, with 20 bases in between. The CDR3 runs 18 residues. The CDR3 region has the DNA TGTGCCAGCAGCTTCGCTATGACGGGTGCCGGGGACACCGGGGAGCTGTTTTTT. Translating gives CASSFAMTGAGDTGELFF.